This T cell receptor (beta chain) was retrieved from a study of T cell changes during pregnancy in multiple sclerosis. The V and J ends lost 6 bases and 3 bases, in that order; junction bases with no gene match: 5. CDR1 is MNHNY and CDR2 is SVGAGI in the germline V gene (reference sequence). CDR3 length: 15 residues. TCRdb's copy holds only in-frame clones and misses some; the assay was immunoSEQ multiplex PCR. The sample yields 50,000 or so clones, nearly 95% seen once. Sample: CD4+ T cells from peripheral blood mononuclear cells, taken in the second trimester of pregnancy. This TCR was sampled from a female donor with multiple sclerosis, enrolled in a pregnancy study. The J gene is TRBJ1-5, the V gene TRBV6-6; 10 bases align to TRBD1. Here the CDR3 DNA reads TGTGCCAGCAGCTGGGGACAGGGGAACAATCAGCCCCAGCATTTT. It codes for CASSWGQGNNQPQHF.